One and the same sample provided the 18 T cell receptor beta chains below, sequenced in a study of T cells in Graves' hyperthyroidism and ophthalmopathy. RNA transcripts gave rise to amplified TCR beta CDR3 regions. A first-round RT-PCR of the TCR CDR3 used the HTBI primer set. MiXCR was run by TCRdb on the multiplex PCR reads, yielding one entry per CDR3 protein. Of just under 750,000 distinct CDR3 sequences in the sample, approximately 36% are singletons; the top ten hold less than 35%. The sample comprised blood. Receptor source: a woman aged 35 to 49 with Graves' hyperthyroidism.

This chain connects TRBV7-9 to TRBJ1-6, with D tentatively TRBD1 (6 bases). Germline V lookup: CDR1 SEHNR, CDR2 FQNEAQ (reference sequence). The CDR3 consists of 17 residues. With 5 bases removed from V and 7 bases from J, the gap between germline ends came to 21 bases. Here the CDR3 reads CASSETGGGAGNSPLHF. The CDR3 coding sequence is TGTGCCAGCAGCGAAACTGGAGGGGGGGCAGGAAATTCACCCCTCCACTTT.

With regard to this clonotype: It may be a read error: a sequence one base away is much more abundant. The chain recombines TRBV2 with TRBJ1-5; no reliable D call. The germline V gene encodes CDR1 SNHLY and CDR2 FYNNEI. The length of the CDR3 is 10 residues. CDR3 sequence reads: CARSEQSQHF. The CDR3 DNA sequence: TGTGCCCGCAGTGAACAGTCACAGCATTTT.

This clonotype has more than one count but fewer than ten. The rearrangement joins TRBV6-6 to TRBJ1-5; TRBD1 is a possible D gene (5 bases). The CDR3 consists of 13 residues. Germline lookup yields CDR1 MNHNY and CDR2 SVGAGI (reference sequence). Trimming stripped 7 bases from V and 5 bases from J, with 12 bases between. CDR3 bases: TGTGCCAGCACTTTGGGCAGGGATCAGCCCCAGCATTTT. This translates into CASTLGRDQPQHF.

This clonotype occurred many times. The chain carries TRBV6-5 and TRBJ2-7, with 9 bases lining up with TRBD1. This CDR3 has 12 amino acids. Germline loops: CDR1 MNHEY, CDR2 SVGAGI. V lost 4 bases and J lost 9; bases outside the gene matches: 4. The DNA for the CDR3 is TGTGCCAGCAGTTCGACAGGGGGTCGGCAGTACTTC. Translating gives CASSSTGGRQYF.

The chain links TRBV9 to TRBJ2-2, with 8 bases identical to TRBD1. CDR1 is SGDLS, CDR2 YYNGEE, per germline. This CDR3 is 16 amino acids long. The V and J ends lost 4 bases and 4 bases, in that order; junction bases with no gene match: 9. CDR3 nucleotides: TGTGCCAGCAGCTCCCGACAGGGGATGGTCACCGGGGAGCTGTTTTTT. Protein: CASSSRQGMVTGELFF.

This clonotype has only a few counts. The J gene is TRBJ2-5, the V gene TRBV4-1; D uncertain. There are 14 residues in the CDR3. With 0 bases removed from V and 3 bases from J, the gap between germline ends came to 8 bases. Germline V gene sequence: CDR1 MGHRA, CDR2 YSYEKL. CDR3 protein: CASSQEVAEETQYF. For the CDR3, the DNA is TGCGCCAGCAGCCAAGAAGTGGCAGAAGAGACCCAGTACTTC.

Worth noting for this clonotype: A much larger clone sits a single nucleotide away, making a read error possible. The chain combines TRBV12-3 or TRBV12-4 with TRBJ1-2, with 7 bases that match TRBD1. Unmatched junction bases numbered 13, after V lost 6 bases and J lost 6 bases. The CDR3 contains 15 residues. The CDR3 DNA reads TGTGCCAGCAGCTTTCCAACAGGGGCTCACGATGGCTACACCTTC. Its translation: CASSFPTGAHDGYTF.

This clonotype was observed many times. The CDR3 is CASREQGTGNTIYF. CDR3 nucleotide sequence: TGTGCCAGCAGGGAACAGGGAACTGGAAACACCATATATTTT. The chain employs TRBV2 and TRBJ1-3; possible D gene TRBD1, 6 bases. V was clipped by 6 bases and J by 2 bases, with 11 bases between them. CDR3 length: 14 residues. Germline-derived CDR1 and CDR2 are SNHLY and FYNNEI.

The chain has TRBV15 and TRBJ2-7; 10 positions agree with TRBD1. The J segment lost 2 bases and the V segment lost 1 base, leaving 5 bases of the junction unmatched. The germline V gene encodes CDR1 LNHNV and CDR2 YYDKDF (reference sequence). The CDR3 sequence is 16 residues long. CDR3 residues: CATSRAGQGETYEQYF. The CDR3 coding sequence is TGTGCCACCAGCAGAGCCGGACAGGGGGAGACCTACGAGCAGTACTTC. The full variable domain, rest sourced from reference TRBV15 and TRBJ2-7, is DAMVIQNPRYQVTQFGKPVTLSCSQTLNHNVMYWYQQKSSQAPKLLFHYYDKDFNNEADTPDNFQSRRPNTSFCFLDIRSPGLGDTAMYLCATSRAGQGETYEQYFGPGTRLTVT.

A note on this clonotype: One end of the junction does not line up with germline, which may come from a read error. This sequence joins TRBV6-5 and TRBJ1-5; D unresolved. The germline gives CDR1 MNHEY, CDR2 SVGAGI. The length of the CDR3 is 16 residues. The CDR3 DNA reads TGCGCCAGCAGCCCCACCCGTTCCCGGGCGGGTCAGCCCCAGCATTTT. Protein product: CASSPTRSRAGQPQHF.

The V gene is TRBV5-1, the J gene TRBJ2-7; D assignment may be TRBD1 or TRBD2 (5 bases each). Trimming cost V 1 base and J 0 bases, with 14 bases left between them. Looked up from germline, CDR1 is SGHRS and CDR2 is YFSETQ. The CDR3 length is 16 residues. CDR3 region: CASSLRPGPNSYEQYF. In DNA, the CDR3 is TGCGCCAGCAGCTTGAGGCCGGGACCAAACTCCTACGAGCAGTACTTC.

This clonotype has at least ten counts. The rearrangement uses TRBV7-9 and TRBJ1-2, with D maybe TRBD1 (6 bases). The CDR3 has 14 residues. CDR1 and CDR2 from the germline V gene are SEHNR and FQNEAQ (reference sequence). V was pared by 5 bases and J by 2 bases, with 12 bases between. CDR3 in DNA: TGTGCCAGCAGCCCCATTACAGGGAACTATGGCTACACCTTC. Protein product: CASSPITGNYGYTF.

The V call is TRBV6-5, the J call TRBJ1-5, with 8 bases lining up with TRBD1. Trimming at V came to 6 bases and at J to 6 bases, leaving 10 bases not matched to a gene. CDR1 is MNHEY and CDR2 is SVGAGI in the germline V gene. The CDR3 spans 15 residues. DNA for the CDR3: TGTGCCAGCAGATCAGGACAGGGTTATTTTCAGCCCCAGCATTTT. This gives the protein CASRSGQGYFQPQHF.

This rearrangement joins TRBV20-1 to TRBJ2-1; 12 bases agree with TRBD2. The DNA end is more similar to TRBJ2-7, so the J call may be wrong. The CDR3 has 13 amino acids. The germline gives CDR1 DFQATT, CDR2 SNEGSKA (reference sequence). Here the CDR3 reads CSARGTSGNEQYF. The CDR3, as DNA: TGCAGTGCTAGAGGGACTAGCGGGAATGAGCAGTACTTC.

This clonotype was seen more than once but under ten times. The chain links TRBV28 to TRBJ1-1; D not resolved. Germline V gene lookup returns CDR1 MDHEN and CDR2 SYDVKM. The CDR3 runs to 14 residues. The ends were cut back, 9 bases at V and 0 bases at J, with 14 bases in the middle. The CDR3 loop reads CASFVGSVNTEAFF. In DNA, the CDR3 is TGTGCCAGTTTCGTCGGGTCCGTGAACACTGAAGCTTTCTTT.

The table lists this clonotype with many counts. The chain employs TRBV19 and TRBJ1-1, with TRBD1 matching over 7 bases. Germline V gene sequence: CDR1 LNHDA, CDR2 SQIVND (reference sequence). Trimming at V came to 6 bases and at J to 3 bases, leaving 13 bases not matched to a gene. The CDR3 runs to 16 residues. Here the CDR3 DNA reads TGTGCCAGTAGCCCAAACGGAGGGGGCGCGGACACTGAAGCTTTCTTT. It specifies CASSPNGGGADTEAFF.

The chain couples TRBV6-5 to TRBJ2-7; possible D gene TRBD1, 5 bases. The CDR3 has 14 residues. V was trimmed by 0 bases and J by 2 bases, leaving 8 bases between them. Germline V gene lookup returns CDR1 MNHEY and CDR2 SVGAGI. CDR3 nucleotide sequence: TGTGCCAGCAGTTACTCCAGGGTACCCTACGAGCAGTACTTC. Translated: CASSYSRVPYEQYF.

This clonotype was recorded at least ten times. The chain has TRBV7-9 and TRBJ2-5; 7 nucleotides agree with TRBD1. The CDR3 contains 14 residues. Germline-derived CDR1 and CDR2 are SEHNR and FQNEAQ (reference sequence). V lost 1 base, J lost 3 bases, and 2 bases stayed unmatched. CDR3 coding DNA: TGTGCCAGCAGCTTAGGACAGGGTAAAGAGACCCAGTACTTC. This codes for CASSLGQGKETQYF.